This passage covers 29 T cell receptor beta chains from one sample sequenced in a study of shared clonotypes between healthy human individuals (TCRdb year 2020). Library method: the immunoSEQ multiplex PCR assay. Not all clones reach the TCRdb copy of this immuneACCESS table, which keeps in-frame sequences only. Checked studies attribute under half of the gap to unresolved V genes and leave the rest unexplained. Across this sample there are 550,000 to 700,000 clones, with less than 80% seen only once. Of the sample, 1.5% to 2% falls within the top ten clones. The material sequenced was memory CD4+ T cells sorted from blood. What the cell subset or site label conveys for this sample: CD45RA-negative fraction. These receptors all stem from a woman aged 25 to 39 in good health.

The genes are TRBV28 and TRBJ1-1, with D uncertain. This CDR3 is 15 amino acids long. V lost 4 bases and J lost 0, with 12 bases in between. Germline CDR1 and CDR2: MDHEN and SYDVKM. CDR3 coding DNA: TGTGCCAGCAGTTCCATGGCAGAGTTGAACACTGAAGCTTTCTTT. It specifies CASSSMAELNTEAFF.

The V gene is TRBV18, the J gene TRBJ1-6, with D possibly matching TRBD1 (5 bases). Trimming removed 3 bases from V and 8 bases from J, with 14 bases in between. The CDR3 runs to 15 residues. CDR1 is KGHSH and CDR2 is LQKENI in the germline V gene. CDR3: CASSPRGMGDSPLHF. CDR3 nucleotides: TGTGCCAGCTCACCGAGGGGAATGGGGGATTCACCCCTCCACTTT.

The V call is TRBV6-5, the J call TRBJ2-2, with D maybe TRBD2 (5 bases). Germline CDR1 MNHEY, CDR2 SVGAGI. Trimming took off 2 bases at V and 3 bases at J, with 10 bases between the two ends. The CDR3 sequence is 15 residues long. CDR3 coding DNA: TGTGCCAGCAGTTACATAGCGCGCTACACCGGGGAGCTGTTTTTT. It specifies CASSYIARYTGELFF.

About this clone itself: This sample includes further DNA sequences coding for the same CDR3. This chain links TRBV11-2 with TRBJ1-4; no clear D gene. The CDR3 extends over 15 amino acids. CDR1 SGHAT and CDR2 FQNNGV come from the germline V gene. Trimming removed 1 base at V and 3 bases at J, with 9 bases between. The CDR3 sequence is CASSLVGGANEKLFF. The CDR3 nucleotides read TGTGCCAGCAGCTTAGTAGGTGGGGCTAATGAAAAACTGTTTTTT.

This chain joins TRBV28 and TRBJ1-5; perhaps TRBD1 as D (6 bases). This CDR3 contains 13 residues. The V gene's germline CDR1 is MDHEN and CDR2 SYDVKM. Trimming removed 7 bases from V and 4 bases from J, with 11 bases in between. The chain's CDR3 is CASTEDRNQPQHF. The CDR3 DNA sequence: TGTGCCAGCACCGAGGACAGAAATCAGCCCCAGCATTTT.

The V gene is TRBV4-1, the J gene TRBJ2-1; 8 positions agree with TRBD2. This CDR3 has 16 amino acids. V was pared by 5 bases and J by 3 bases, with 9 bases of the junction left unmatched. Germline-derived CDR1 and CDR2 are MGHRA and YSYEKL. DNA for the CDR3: TGCGCCAGCAGCGTCATGGGCCTAGCGGGCTACAATGAGCAGTTCTTC. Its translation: CASSVMGLAGYNEQFF.

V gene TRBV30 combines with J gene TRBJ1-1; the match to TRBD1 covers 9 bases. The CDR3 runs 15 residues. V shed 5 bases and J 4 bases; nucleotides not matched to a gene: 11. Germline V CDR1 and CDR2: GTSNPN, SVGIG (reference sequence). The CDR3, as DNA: TGTGCCTGGGACGGACAGGGGATAGGGAGCACTGAAGCTTTCTTT. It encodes CAWDGQGIGSTEAFF.

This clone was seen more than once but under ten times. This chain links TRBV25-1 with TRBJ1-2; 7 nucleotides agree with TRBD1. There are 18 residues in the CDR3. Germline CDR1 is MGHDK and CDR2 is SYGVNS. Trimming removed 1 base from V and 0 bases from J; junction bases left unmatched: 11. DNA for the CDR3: TGTGCCAGCAGTGAATCCCGGACAGGAATCCTTTCTAACTATGGCTACACCTTC. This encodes CASSESRTGILSNYGYTF.

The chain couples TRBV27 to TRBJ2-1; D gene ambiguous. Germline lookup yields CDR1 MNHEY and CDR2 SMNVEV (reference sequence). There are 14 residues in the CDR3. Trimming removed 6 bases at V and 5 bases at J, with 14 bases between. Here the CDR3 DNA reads TGTGCCAGCAGCAGCGCCCAGTGGGACAATGAGCAGTTCTTC. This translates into CASSSAQWDNEQFF.

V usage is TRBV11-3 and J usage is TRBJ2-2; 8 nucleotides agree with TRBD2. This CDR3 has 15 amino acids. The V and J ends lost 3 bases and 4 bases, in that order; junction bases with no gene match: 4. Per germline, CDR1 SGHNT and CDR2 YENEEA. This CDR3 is CASSFGLARTGELFF. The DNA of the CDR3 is TGTGCCAGCAGCTTCGGACTAGCCCGCACCGGGGAGCTGTTTTTT.

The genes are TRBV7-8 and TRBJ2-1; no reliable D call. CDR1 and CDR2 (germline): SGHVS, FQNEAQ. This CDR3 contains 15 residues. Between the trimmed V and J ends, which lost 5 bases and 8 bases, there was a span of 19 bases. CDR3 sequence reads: CASSRSRTLRDEQFF. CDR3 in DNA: TGTGCCAGCAGCCGAAGCAGGACCCTTAGGGATGAGCAGTTCTTC.

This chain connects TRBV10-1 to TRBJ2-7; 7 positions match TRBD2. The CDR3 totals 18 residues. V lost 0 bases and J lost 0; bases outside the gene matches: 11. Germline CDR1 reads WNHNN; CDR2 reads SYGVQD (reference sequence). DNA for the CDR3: TGCGCCAGCAGTGAGTCCATTGGTAGCGGGTTAAGCTCCTACGAGCAGTACTTC. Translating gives CASSESIGSGLSSYEQYF.

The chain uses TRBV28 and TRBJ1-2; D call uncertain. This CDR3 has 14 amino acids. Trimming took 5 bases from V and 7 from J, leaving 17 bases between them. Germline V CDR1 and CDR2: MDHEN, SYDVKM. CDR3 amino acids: CASSDPSVTSGYTF. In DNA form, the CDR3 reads TGTGCCAGCAGTGACCCCTCGGTTACCAGTGGCTACACCTTC.

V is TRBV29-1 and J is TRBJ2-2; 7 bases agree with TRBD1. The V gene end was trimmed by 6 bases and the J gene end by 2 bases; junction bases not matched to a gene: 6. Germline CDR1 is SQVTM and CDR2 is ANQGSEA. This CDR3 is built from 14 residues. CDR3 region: CSVRQGQNTGELFF. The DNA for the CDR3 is TGCAGCGTCCGACAGGGCCAAAACACCGGGGAGCTGTTTTTT.

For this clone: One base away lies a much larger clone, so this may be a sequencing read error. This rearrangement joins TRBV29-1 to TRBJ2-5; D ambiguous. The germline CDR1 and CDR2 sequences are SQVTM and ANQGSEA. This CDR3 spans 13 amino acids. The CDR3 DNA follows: TGCGGCGTTTCCCCTCGATTGCTGGAGACCCAGTACTTC. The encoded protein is CGVSPRLLETQYF.

The DNA of the CDR3 is TGTGCCAGCCGGACAGAAGAGACCCAGTACTTC. Encoded protein: CASRTEETQYF. The chain joins TRBV28 to TRBJ2-5; D may be TRBD1 (6 bases). V gave up 8 bases and J gave up 3 bases, with 7 bases separating them. Germline-derived CDR1 and CDR2 are MDHEN and SYDVKM. This CDR3 contains 11 residues.

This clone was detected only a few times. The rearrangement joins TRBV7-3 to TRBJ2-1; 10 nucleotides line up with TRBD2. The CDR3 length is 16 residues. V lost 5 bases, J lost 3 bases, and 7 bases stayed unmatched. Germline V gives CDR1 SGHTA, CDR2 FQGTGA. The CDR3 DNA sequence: TGTGCCAGCAGCCAGACGGGGACTAGCGTCTACAATGAGCAGTTCTTC. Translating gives CASSQTGTSVYNEQFF.

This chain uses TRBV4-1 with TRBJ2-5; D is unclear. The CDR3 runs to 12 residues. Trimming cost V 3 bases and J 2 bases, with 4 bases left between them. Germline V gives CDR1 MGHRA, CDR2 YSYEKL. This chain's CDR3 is CASSHLQETQYF. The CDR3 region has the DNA TGCGCCAGCAGCCATCTTCAAGAGACCCAGTACTTC.

The CDR3 protein is CASSPSSGRNYNEQFF. The CDR3 DNA follows: TGTGCCAGCAGCCCTTCTAGCGGGAGGAACTACAATGAGCAGTTCTTC. The genes are TRBV11-2 and TRBJ2-1; 11 bases are a match to TRBD2. The CDR3 has 16 amino acids. The germline V gene has CDR1 SGHAT and CDR2 FQNNGV. The V segment lost 5 bases and the J segment 3 bases; nucleotides outside the gene matches: 6.

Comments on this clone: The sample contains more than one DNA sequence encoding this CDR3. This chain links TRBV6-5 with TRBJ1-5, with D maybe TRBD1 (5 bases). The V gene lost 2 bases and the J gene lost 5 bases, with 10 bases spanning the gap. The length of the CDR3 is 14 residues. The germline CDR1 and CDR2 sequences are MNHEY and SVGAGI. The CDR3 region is CASSYGAGYQPQHF. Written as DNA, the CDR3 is TGTGCCAGCAGTTACGGGGCAGGGTATCAGCCCCAGCATTTT.

CDR3 in amino acids: CASSLGQGGPGYTF. The CDR3 DNA reads TGTGCCAGCAGCTTGGGACAGGGAGGTCCCGGCTACACCTTC. The chain joins TRBV5-6 to TRBJ1-2; 7 bases are a match to TRBD1. This CDR3 has 14 amino acids. V dropped 0 bases and J dropped 8; count of bases not matched to a gene: 7. The V gene's germline CDR1 is SGHDT and CDR2 YYEEEE.

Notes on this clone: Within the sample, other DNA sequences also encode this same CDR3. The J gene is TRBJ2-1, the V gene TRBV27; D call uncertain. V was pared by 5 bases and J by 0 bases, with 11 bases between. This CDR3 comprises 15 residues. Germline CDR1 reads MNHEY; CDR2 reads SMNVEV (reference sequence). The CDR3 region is CASSLSLSSYNEQFF. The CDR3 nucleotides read TGTGCCAGCAGTCTGTCCTTGTCCTCCTACAATGAGCAGTTCTTC.

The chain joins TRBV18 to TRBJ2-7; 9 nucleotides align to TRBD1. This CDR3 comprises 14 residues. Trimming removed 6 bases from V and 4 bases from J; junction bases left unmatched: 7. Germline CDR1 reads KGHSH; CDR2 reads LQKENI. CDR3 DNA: TGTGCCAGCTCCAACAGGGGGCTCATATACGAGCAGTACTTC. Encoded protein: CASSNRGLIYEQYF.

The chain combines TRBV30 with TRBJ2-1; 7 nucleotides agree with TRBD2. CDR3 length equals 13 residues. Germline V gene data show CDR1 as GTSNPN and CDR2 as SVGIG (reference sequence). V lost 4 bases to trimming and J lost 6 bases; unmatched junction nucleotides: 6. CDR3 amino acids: CAWNRGGLNEQFF. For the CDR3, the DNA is TGTGCCTGGAATCGGGGAGGGCTCAATGAGCAGTTCTTC.

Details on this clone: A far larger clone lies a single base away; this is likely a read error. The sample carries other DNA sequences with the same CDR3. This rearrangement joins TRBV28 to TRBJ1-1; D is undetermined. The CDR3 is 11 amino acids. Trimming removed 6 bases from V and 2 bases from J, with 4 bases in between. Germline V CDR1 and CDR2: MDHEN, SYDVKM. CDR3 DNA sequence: TGTGCCAGCAGACTTAACACTGAAGCTTTCTTT. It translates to CASRLNTEAFF. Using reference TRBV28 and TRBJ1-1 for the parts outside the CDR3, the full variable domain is DVKVTQSSRYLVKRTGEKVFLECVQDMDHENMFWYRQDPGLGLRLIYFSYDVKMKEKGDIPEGYSVSREKKERFSLILESASTNQTSMYLCASRLNTEAFFGQGTRLTVV.

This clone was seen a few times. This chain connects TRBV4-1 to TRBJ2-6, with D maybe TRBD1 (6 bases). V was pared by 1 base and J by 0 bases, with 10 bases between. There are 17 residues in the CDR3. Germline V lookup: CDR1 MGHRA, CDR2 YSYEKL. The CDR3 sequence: CASSQGQASSGANVLTF. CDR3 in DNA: TGCGCCAGCAGCCAAGGACAGGCGAGCTCTGGGGCCAACGTCCTGACTTTC.

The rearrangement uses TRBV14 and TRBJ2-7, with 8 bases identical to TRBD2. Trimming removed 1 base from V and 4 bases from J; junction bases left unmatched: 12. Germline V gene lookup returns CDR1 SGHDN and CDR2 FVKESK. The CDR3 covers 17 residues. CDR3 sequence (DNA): TGTGCCAGCAGCCAAGGGGGACTAGGCGGCCAAAGGTACGAGCAGTACTTC. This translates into CASSQGGLGGQRYEQYF.

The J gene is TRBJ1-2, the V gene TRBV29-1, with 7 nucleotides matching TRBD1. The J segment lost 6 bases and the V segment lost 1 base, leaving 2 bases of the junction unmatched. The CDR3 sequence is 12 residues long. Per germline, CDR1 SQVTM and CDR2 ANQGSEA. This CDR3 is CSVEGGQDGYTF. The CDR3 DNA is TGCAGCGTTGAAGGCGGACAGGATGGCTACACCTTC.

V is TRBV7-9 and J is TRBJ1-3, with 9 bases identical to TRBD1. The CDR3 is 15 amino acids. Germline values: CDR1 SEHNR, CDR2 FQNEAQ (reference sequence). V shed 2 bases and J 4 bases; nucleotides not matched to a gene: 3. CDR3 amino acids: CASSLTGGKGNTIYF. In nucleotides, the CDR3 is TGTGCCAGCAGCTTAACAGGGGGCAAAGGAAACACCATATATTTT. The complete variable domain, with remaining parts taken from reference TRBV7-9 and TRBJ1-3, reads DTGVSQNPRHKITKRGQNVTFRCDPISEHNRLYWYRQTLGQGPEFLTYFQNEAQLEKSRLLSDRFSAERPKGSFSTLEIQRTEQGDSAMYLCASSLTGGKGNTIYFGEGSWLTVV.